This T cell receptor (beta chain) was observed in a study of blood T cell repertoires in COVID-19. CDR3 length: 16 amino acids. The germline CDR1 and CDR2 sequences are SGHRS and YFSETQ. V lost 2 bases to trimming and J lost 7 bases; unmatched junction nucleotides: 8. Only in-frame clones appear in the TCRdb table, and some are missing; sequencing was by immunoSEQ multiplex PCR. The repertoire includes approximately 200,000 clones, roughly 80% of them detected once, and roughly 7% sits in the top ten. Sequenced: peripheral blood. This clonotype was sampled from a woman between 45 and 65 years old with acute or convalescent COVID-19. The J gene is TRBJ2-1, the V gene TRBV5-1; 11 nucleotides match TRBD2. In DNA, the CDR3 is TGCGCCAGCAGCTTCACTAGCGGGAGCTTTGGTAATGAGCAGTTCTTC. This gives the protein CASSFTSGSFGNEQFF.